These T cell receptor beta chains were read from a single sample in a study of spatial heterogeneity in lung cancer. From the 5' RACE reads, TCRdb called clonotypes with MiXCR, one entry per CDR3 protein. The sample includes under 30,000 distinct CDR3 sequences, about 3.5% of them seen just once. Source: PBMCs, taken at surgery. These receptors came from a female donor with early-stage non-small cell lung cancer. Each CDR3 is given with its conserved first and last residue. Each record gives: clone size, D gene, J gene, V gene, CDR3 protein, CDR3 DNA. The D gene is left open where the match is weak. Clone size appears in some rows only: once, few, many, or a class for an expanded clone.

>many|NA|TRBJ1-4|TRBV3-1
CASSHRTSKKLFF
TGTGCCAGCAGCCATAGGACATCTAAAAAACTGTTTTTT
>medium-sized|NA|TRBJ2-7|TRBV28
CASSTGAAYEQYF
TGTGCCAGCAGCACCGGGGCCGCTTACGAGCAGTACTTC
>many|NA|TRBJ2-7|TRBV12-3/TRBV12-4
CASSLGPFSVSYEQYF
TGTGCCAGCAGTTTAGGACCCTTCAGCGTCTCCTACGAGCAGTACTTC
>many|TRBD2|TRBJ2-2|TRBV7-2
CASSLAPGLAGGDTGELFF
TGTGCCAGCAGCTTAGCGCCGGGACTAGCGGGAGGGGACACCGGGGAGCTGTTTTTT
>many|NA|TRBJ2-3|TRBV6-6
CASSYDYRTDTQYF
TGTGCCAGCAGTTACGACTATCGCACAGATACGCAGTATTTT
>NA|NA|TRBJ2-7|TRBV6-2/TRBV6-3
CASSYPIRGEQYF
TGTGCCAGCAGTTACCCTATTCGGGGCGAGCAGTACTTC
>few|NA|TRBJ1-5|TRBV19
CASIWTDLANSNQPQHF
TGTGCCAGTATATGGACTGATCTGGCGAATAGCAATCAGCCCCAGCATTTT
>many|TRBD1|TRBJ2-1|TRBV25-1
CASSADRGAYNEQFF
TGTGCCAGCAGTGCCGACAGGGGTGCCTACAATGAGCAGTTCTTC
>many|NA|TRBJ2-1|TRBV27
CASSLSPEREQFF
TGTGCCAGCAGTTTATCACCAGAGCGTGAGCAGTTCTTC
>few|TRBD2|TRBJ2-1|TRBV7-9
CASSGAPVREMLYNEQFF
TGTGCCAGCAGCGGTGCTCCCGTGCGGGAGATGCTCTACAATGAGCAGTTCTTC
>many|NA|TRBJ2-7|TRBV2
CASSRGSYEQYF
TGTGCCAGCAGTAGGGGCTCCTACGAGCAGTACTTC
>many|NA|TRBJ2-3|TRBV20-1
CSARVGGRTDTQYF
TGCAGTGCTAGAGTCGGGGGGCGCACAGATACGCAGTATTTT
>many|NA|TRBJ2-7|TRBV14
CASSEPGPLGYF
TGTGCCAGCAGCGAGCCGGGCCCCCTTGGGTACTTC
>many|NA|TRBJ2-1|TRBV24-1
CATSDSGRHYNEQFF
TGTGCCACCAGTGATTCAGGGAGGCACTACAATGAGCAGTTCTTC
>many|TRBD2|TRBJ2-7|TRBV30
CAWSDTSGKGYEQYF
TGTGCCTGGAGTGATACTAGCGGGAAGGGGTACGAGCAGTACTTC
>many|TRBD1|TRBJ2-5|TRBV28
CASRSPGTGAPETQYF
TGTGCCAGCAGGTCCCCCGGGACAGGGGCCCCAGAGACCCAGTACTTC
>many|TRBD2|TRBJ2-1|TRBV12-3/TRBV12-4
CASSPTLAGTNNEQFF
TGTGCCAGCAGTCCCACACTAGCGGGAACAAACAATGAGCAGTTCTTC
>many|NA|TRBJ1-1|TRBV7-2
CASSSTPNTEAFF
TGTGCCAGCAGCTCCACCCCCAACACTGAAGCTTTCTTT
>many|TRBD1|TRBJ1-2|TRBV25-1
CASSEPDRDSYGYTF
TGTGCCAGCAGTGAACCCGACAGGGATAGCTATGGCTACACCTTC
>many|TRBD2|TRBJ2-7|TRBV27
CASSPGLAGGPGEQYF
TGTGCCAGCAGTCCAGGACTAGCGGGAGGGCCTGGCGAGCAGTACTTC
>many|NA|TRBJ2-1|TRBV20-1
CSAPGLRMDEQFF
TGCAGTGCTCCAGGACTCCGCATGGATGAGCAGTTCTTC
>many|TRBD2|TRBJ2-1|TRBV6-1
CASSHRGGMSYNEQFF
TGTGCCAGCAGCCATCGGGGGGGGATGTCCTACAATGAGCAGTTCTTC
>many|TRBD1|TRBJ1-5|TRBV11-2
CASSLGTGEVQNQPQHF
TGTGCCAGCAGCTTAGGGACAGGGGAGGTTCAAAATCAGCCCCAGCATTTT
>NA|NA|TRBJ2-5|TRBV5-1
CASRQGVETQYF
TGCGCCAGCAGGCAGGGAGTAGAGACCCAGTACTTC
>many|NA|TRBJ2-1|TRBV5-1
CASSLEHRFGYNEQFF
TGCGCCAGCAGCTTGGAGCACAGGTTCGGCTACAATGAGCAGTTCTTC
>few|NA|TRBJ1-5|TRBV27
CASSATGINQPQHF
TGTGCCAGCAGTGCGACAGGTATAAATCAGCCCCAGCATTTT
>many|NA|TRBJ1-1|TRBV5-1
CASSYSGTPDTEAFF
TGCGCCAGCAGCTACTCCGGGACACCGGACACTGAAGCTTTCTTT
>NA|TRBD1|TRBJ2-1|TRBV29-1
CSVEEVDRGQPYLYNEQFF
TGCAGCGTTGAAGAGGTGGACAGGGGCCAACCTTACCTCTACAATGAGCAGTTCTTC
>NA|NA|TRBJ1-4|TRBV7-9
CASTFGNEKLFF
TGTGCCAGCACCTTCGGGAATGAAAAACTGTTTTTT
>few|NA|TRBJ2-3|TRBV12-3/TRBV12-4
CASSSRGGGTDTQYF
TGTGCCAGCAGTTCGAGGGGGGGTGGCACAGATACGCAGTATTTT
>many|NA|TRBJ1-1|TRBV20-1
CSANGQWNTEAFF
TGCAGTGCCAACGGACAGTGGAACACTGAAGCTTTCTTT
>many|NA|TRBJ1-4|TRBV2
CASSEALRVNEKLFF
TGTGCCAGCAGTGAAGCGCTTCGGGTTAATGAAAAACTGTTTTTT
>many|NA|TRBJ2-1|TRBV5-1
CASSQNTGYNEQFF
TGCGCCAGCAGCCAGAATACAGGGTACAATGAGCAGTTCTTC